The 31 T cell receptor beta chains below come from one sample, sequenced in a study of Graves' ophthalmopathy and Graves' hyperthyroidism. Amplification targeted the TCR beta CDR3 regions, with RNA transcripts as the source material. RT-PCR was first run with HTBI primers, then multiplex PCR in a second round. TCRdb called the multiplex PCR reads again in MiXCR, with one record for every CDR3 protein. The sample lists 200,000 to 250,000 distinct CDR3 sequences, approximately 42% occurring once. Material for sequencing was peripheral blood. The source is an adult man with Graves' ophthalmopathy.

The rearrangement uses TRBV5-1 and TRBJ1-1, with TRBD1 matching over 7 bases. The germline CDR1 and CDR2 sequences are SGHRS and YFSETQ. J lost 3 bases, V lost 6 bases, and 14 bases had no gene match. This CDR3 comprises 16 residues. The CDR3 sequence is CASTPTGARGDTEAFF. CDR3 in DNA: TGCGCCAGCACCCCCACAGGGGCCCGGGGGGACACTGAAGCTTTCTTT.

The CDR3 protein is CASSQTGTRIYGYTF. CDR3 in DNA: TGTGCCAGCAGCCAAACCGGGACCCGGATTTATGGCTACACCTTC. The chain has TRBV7-2 and TRBJ1-2, with D possibly TRBD1 on 5 matching bases. Trimming took off 5 bases at V and 5 bases at J, with 18 bases between the two ends. This CDR3 spans 15 amino acids. Germline CDR1 reads SGHTA; CDR2 reads FQGNSA.

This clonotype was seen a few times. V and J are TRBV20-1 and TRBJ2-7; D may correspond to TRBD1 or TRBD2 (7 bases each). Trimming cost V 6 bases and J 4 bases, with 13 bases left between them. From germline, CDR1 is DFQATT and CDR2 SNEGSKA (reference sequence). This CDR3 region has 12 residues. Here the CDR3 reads CSATRGGYEQYF. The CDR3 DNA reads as TGCAGTGCGACCAGGGGGGGGTACGAGCAGTACTTC.

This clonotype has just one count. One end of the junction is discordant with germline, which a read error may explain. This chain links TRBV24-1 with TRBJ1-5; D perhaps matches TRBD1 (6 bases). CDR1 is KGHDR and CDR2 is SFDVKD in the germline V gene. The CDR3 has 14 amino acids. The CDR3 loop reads CAASDPDRNQPQHF. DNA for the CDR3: TGTGCCGCCAGTGACCCAGACAGGAATCAGCCCCAGCATTTT.

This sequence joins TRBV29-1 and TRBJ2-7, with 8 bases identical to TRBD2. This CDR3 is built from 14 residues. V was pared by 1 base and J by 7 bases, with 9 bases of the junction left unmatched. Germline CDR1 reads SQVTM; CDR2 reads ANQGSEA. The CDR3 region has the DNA TGCAGCGTTGAAGTTGGACTAGCCCCAGGAGAGCAGTACTTC. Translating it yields CSVEVGLAPGEQYF.

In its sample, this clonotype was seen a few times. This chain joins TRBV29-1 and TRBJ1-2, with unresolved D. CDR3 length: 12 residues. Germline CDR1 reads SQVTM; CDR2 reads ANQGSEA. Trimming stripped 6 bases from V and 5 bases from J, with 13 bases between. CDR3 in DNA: TGCAGCGTAAAGGAAAGTCCATATGGCTACACCTTC. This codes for CSVKESPYGYTF.

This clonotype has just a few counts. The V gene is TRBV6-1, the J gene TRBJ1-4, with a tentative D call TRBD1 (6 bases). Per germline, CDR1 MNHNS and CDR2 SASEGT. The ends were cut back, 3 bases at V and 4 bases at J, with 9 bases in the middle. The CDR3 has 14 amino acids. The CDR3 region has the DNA TGTGCCAGCAGTGATCAGGGGATTAATGAAAAACTGTTTTTT. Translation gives CASSDQGINEKLFF.

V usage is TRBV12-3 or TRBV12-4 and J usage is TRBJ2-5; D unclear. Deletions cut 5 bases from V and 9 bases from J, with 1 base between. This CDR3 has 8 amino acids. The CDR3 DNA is TGTGCCAGCAGTCCCCAGTACTTC. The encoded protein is CASSPQYF.

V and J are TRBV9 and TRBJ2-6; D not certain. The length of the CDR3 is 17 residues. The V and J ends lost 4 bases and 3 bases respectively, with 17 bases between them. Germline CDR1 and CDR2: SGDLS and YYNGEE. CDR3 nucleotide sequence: TGTGCCAGCAGCTTTAGTCCCGCCGTGAGTGGGGCCAACGTCCTGACTTTC. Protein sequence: CASSFSPAVSGANVLTF. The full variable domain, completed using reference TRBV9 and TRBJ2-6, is DSGVTQTPKHLITATGQRVTLRCSPRSGDLSVYWYQQSLDQGLQFLIQYYNGEERAKGNILERFSAQQFPDLHSELNLSSLELGDSALYFCASSFSPAVSGANVLTFGAGSRLTVL.

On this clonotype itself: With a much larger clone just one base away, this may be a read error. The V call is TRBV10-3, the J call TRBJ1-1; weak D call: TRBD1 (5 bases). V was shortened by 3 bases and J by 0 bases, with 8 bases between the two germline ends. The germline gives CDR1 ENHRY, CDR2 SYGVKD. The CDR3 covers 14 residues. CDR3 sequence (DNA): TGTGCCATCAGTGACAGGGCAGTGAACACTGAAGCTTTCTTT. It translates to CAISDRAVNTEAFF.

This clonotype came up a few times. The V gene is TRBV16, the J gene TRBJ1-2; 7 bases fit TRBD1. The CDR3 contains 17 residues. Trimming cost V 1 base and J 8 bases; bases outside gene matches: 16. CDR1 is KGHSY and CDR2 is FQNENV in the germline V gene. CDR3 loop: CASSQYTAGEMGQGYTF. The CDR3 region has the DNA TGTGCCAGCAGCCAATATACGGCGGGAGAAATGGGACAGGGCTACACCTTC.

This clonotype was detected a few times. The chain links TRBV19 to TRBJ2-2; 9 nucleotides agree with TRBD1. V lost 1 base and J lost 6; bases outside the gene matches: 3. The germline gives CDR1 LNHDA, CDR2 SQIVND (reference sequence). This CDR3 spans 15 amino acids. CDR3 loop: CASSIGTGAAGELFF. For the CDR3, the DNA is TGTGCCAGTAGTATAGGGACAGGGGCCGCCGGGGAGCTGTTTTTT.

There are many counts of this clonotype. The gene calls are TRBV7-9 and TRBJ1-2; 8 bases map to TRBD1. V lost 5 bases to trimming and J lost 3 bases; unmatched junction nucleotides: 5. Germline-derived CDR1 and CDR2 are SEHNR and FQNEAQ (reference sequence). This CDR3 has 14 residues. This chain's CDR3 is CASSTTTGDYGYTF. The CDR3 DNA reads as TGTGCCAGCAGCACTACGACAGGGGACTATGGCTACACCTTC.

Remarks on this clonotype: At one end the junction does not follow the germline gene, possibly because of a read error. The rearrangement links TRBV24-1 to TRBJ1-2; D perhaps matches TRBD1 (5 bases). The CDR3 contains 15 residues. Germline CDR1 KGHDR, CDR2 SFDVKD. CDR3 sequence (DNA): TGTGCCATCAGTGATTCCCTGACCTGGGACGAGGGCTACACCTTC. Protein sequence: CAISDSLTWDEGYTF.

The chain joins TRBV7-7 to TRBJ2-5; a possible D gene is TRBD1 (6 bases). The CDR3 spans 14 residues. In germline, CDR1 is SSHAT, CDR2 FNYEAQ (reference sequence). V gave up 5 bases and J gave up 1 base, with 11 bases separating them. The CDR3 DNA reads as TGTGCCAGCAGCGACCGACAGGCCCAAGAGACCCAGTACTTC. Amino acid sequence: CASSDRQAQETQYF.

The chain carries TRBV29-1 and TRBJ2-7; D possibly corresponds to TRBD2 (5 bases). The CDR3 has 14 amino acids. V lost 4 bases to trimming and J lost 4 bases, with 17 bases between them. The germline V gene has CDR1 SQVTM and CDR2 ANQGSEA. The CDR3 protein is CSVVRQPPGYEQYF. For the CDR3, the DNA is TGCAGCGTTGTTAGGCAGCCTCCGGGGTACGAGCAGTACTTC.

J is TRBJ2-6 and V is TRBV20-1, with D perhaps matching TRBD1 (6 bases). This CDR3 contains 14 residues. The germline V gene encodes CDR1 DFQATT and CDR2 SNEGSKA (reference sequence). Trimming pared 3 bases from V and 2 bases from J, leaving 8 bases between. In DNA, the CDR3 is TGCAGTGCTAGGAGGGGGACTGGGGCCAACGTCCTGACTTTC. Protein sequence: CSARRGTGANVLTF.

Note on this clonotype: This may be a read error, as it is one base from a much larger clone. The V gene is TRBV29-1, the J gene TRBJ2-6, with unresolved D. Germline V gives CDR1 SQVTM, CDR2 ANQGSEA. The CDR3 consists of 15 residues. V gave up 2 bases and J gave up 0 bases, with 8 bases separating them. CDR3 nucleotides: TGCAGCGTTGAACTCGGGCTCTCTGGGGCCAACGTCCTGACTTTC. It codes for CSVELGLSGANVLTF.

The CDR3 spells CASSRRGREETQYF. In DNA, the CDR3 is TGTGCCAGCAGCAGACGGGGGCGAGAGGAGACCCAGTACTTC. This chain joins TRBV7-2 and TRBJ2-5, with D perhaps being TRBD1 or TRBD2 (6 bases each). The CDR3 is 14 amino acids. Germline V gene sequence: CDR1 SGHTA, CDR2 FQGNSA. Trimming pared 5 bases from V and 5 bases from J, leaving 15 bases between.

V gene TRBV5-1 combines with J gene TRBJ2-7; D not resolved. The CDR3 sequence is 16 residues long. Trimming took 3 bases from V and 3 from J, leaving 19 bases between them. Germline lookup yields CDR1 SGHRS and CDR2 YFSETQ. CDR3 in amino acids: CASSSEPIGRSYEQYF. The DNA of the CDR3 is TGCGCCAGCAGCTCCGAACCGATAGGGCGCAGCTACGAGCAGTACTTC.

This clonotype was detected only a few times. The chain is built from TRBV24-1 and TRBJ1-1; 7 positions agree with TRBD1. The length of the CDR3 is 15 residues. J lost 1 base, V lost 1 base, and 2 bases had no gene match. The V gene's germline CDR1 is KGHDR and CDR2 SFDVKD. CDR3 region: CATSDFEGANTEAFF. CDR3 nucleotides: TGTGCCACCAGTGATTTTGAGGGGGCGAACACTGAAGCTTTCTTT.

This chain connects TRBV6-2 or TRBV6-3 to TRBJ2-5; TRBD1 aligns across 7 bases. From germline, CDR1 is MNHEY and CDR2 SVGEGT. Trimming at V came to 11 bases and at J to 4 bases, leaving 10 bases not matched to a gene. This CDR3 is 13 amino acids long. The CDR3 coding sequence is TGTGCCGTAACGACAGGGAGTGCAGAGACCCAGTACTTC. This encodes CAVTTGSAETQYF.

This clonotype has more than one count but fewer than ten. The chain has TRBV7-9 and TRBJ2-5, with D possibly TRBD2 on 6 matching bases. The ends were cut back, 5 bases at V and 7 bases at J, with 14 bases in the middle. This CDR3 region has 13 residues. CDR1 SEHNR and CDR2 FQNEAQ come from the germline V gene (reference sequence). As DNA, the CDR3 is TGTGCCAGCAGCCCTCTGGGGGGTGTGACCCAGTACTTC. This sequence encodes CASSPLGGVTQYF.

CDR3 region: CASGTGPLQPQHF. CDR3 sequence (DNA): TGTGCCAGCGGGACAGGGCCCCTTCAGCCCCAGCATTTT. The chain couples TRBV7-9 to TRBJ1-5; 9 nucleotides align to TRBD1. V shed 8 bases and J 6 bases; nucleotides not matched to a gene: 5. Looked up from germline, CDR1 is SEHNR and CDR2 is FQNEAQ (reference sequence). The CDR3 has 13 residues.

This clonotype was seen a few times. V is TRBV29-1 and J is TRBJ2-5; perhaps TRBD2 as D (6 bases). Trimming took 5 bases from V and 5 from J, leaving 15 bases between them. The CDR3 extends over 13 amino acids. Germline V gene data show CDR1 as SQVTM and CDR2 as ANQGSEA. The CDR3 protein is CSVHTGVLETQYF. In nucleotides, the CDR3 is TGCAGCGTTCATACGGGGGTCTTGGAGACCCAGTACTTC.

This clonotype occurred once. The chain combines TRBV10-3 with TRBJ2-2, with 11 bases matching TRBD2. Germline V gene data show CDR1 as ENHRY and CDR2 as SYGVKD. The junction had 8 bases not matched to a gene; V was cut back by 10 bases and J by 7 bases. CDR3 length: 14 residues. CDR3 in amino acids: CASSLAGGVGELFF. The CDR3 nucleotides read TGTGCCAGCAGCCTAGCGGGAGGCGTCGGGGAGCTGTTTTTT.

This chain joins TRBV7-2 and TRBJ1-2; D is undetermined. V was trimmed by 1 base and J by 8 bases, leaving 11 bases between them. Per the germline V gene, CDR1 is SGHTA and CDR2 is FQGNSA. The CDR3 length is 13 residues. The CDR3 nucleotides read TGTGCCAGCAGCTTAGGTAGTTTGGGCGGCTACACCTTC. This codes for CASSLGSLGGYTF.

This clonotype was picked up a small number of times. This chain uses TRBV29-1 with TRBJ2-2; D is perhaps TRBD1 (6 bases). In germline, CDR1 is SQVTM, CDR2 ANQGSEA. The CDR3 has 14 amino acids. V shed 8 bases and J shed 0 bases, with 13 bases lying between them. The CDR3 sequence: CSFRTAANTGELFF. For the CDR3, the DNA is TGCAGCTTTAGGACAGCCGCGAACACCGGGGAGCTGTTTTTT.

Written as DNA, the CDR3 is TGTGCCAGCAGCAAAGGGGGGGCGCACACTGAAGCTTTCTTT. Its translation is CASSKGGAHTEAFF. The gene calls are TRBV7-3 and TRBJ1-1, with D possibly TRBD1 on 6 matching bases. Germline CDR1 is SGHTA and CDR2 is FQGTGA. Trimming took 5 bases from V and 3 from J, leaving 13 bases between them. CDR3 length: 14 residues.

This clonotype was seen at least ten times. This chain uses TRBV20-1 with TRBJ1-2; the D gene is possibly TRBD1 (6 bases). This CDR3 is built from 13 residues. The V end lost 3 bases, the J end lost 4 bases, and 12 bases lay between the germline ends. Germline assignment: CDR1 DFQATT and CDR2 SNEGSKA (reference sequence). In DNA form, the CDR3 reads TGCAGTGCTAGTACAGGGCGAGGCTATGGCTACACCTTC. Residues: CSASTGRGYGYTF.

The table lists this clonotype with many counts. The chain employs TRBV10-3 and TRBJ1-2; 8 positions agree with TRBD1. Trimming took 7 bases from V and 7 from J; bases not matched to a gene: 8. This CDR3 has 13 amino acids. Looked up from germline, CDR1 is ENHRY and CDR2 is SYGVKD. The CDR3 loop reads CAIMAGGAFGYTF. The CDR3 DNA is TGTGCCATCATGGCAGGGGGCGCATTTGGCTACACCTTC.